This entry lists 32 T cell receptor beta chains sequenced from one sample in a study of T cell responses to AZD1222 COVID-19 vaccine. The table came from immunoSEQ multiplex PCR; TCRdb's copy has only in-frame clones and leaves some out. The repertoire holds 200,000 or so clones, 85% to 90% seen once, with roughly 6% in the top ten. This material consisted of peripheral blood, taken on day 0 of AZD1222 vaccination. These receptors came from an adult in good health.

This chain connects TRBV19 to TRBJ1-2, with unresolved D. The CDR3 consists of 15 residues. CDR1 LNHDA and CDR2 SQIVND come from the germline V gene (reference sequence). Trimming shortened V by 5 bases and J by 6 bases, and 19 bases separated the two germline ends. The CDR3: CASSAAIAGYDGYTF. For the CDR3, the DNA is TGTGCCAGTAGTGCGGCAATCGCGGGTTACGATGGCTACACCTTC.

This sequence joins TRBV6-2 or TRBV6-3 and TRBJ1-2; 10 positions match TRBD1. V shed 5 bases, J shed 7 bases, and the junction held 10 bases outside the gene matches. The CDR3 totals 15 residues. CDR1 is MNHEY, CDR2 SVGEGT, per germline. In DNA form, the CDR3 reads TGTGCCAGCAGTAGGAGTCGGACAGGGGGAGTTGGCTACACCTTC. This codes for CASSRSRTGGVGYTF.

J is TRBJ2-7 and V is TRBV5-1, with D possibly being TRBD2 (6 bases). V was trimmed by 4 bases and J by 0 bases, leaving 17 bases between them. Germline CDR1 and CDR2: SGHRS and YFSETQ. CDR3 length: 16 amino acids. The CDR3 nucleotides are TGCGCCAGCAGCCCGGCCGGGAGACGGAGCTCCTACGAGCAGTACTTC. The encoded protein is CASSPAGRRSSYEQYF.

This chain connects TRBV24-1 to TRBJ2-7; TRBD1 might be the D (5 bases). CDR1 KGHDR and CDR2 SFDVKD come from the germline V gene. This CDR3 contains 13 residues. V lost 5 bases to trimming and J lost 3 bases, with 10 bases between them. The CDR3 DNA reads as TGTGCCACCAGTGGTGGACAACTCTACGAGCAGTACTTC. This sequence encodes CATSGGQLYEQYF.

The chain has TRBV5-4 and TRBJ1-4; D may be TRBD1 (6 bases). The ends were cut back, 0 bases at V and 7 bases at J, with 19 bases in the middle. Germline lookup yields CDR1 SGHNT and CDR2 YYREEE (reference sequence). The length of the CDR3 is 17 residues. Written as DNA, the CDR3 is TGTGCCAGCAGCTTGGGGGGAAGACAGGAACCTTCTGAAAAACTGTTTTTT. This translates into CASSLGGRQEPSEKLFF.

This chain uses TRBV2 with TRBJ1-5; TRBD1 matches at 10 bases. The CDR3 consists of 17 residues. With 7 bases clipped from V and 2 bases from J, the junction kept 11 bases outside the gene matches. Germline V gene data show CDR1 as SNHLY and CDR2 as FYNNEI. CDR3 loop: CASNGEPGTGGNQPQHF. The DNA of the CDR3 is TGTGCCAGCAACGGGGAACCGGGGACAGGGGGCAATCAGCCCCAGCATTTT.

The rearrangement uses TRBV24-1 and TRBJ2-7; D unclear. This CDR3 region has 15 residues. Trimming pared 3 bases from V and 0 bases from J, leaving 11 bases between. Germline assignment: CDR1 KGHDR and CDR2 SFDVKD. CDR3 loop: CATSDNRRSSYEQYF. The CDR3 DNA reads TGTGCCACCAGTGATAACCGAAGGAGCTCCTACGAGCAGTACTTC.

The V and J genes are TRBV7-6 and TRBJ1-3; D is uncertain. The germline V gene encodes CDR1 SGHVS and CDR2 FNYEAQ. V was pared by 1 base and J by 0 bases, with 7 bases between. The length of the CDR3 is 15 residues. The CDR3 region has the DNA TGTGCCAGCAGCTTAGTAGGGTTCTCTGGAAACACCATATATTTT. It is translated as CASSLVGFSGNTIYF.

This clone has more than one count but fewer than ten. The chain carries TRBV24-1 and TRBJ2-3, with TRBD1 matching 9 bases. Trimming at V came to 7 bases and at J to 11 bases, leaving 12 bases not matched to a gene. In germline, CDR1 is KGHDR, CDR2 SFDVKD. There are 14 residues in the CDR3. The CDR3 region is CATSESGTGNLQYF. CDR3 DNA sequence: TGTGCCACCAGCGAGTCCGGGACAGGGAATTTGCAGTATTTT.

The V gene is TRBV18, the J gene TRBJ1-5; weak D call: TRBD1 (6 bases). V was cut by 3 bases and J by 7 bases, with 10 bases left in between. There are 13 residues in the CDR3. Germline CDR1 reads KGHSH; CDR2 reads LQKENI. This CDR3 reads CASSPGGWQPQHF. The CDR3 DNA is TGTGCCAGCTCACCGGGGGGCTGGCAGCCCCAGCATTTT.

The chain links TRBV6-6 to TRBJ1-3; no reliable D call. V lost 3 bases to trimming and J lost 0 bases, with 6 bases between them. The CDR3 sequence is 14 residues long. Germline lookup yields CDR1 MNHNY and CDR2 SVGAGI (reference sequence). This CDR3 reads CASSYQPSGNTIYF. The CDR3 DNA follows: TGTGCCAGCAGTTATCAGCCCTCTGGAAACACCATATATTTT.

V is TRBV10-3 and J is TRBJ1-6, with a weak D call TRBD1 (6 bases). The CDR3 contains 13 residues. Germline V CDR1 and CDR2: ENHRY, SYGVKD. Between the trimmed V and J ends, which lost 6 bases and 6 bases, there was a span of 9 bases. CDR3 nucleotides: TGTGCCATCAGCGGACAGCTTAATTCACCCCTCCACTTT. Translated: CAISGQLNSPLHF.

CDR3 amino acids: CASSLLTDTQYF. The CDR3, as DNA: TGTGCCAGCAGCTTGTTGACAGATACGCAGTATTTT. J is TRBJ2-3 and V is TRBV5-8; D call uncertain. The CDR3 sequence is 12 residues long. Trimming stripped 1 base from V and 3 bases from J, with 3 bases between. Per the germline V gene, CDR1 is SGHTS and CDR2 is YDEGEE.

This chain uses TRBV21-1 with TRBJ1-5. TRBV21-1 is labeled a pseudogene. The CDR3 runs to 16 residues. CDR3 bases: TGTGCCAGCAGGGCCGGTTCGCTTTCGGGGGGTCAGCCCCAGCATTTT. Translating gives CASRAGSLSGGQPQHF.

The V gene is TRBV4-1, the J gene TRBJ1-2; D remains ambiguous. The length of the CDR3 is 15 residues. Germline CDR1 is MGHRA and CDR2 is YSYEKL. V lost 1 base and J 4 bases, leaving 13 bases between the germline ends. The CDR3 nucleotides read TGCGCCAGCAGCCAAGTAGGGCAGCGATTCTATGGCTACACCTTC. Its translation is CASSQVGQRFYGYTF.

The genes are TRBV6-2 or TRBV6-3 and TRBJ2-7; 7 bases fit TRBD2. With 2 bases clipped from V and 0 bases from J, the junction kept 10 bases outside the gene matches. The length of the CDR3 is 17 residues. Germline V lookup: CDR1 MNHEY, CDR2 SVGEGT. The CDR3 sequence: CASSYRGWLADSYEQYF. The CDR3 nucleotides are TGTGCCAGCAGTTACCGAGGTTGGCTAGCGGACTCCTACGAGCAGTACTTC.

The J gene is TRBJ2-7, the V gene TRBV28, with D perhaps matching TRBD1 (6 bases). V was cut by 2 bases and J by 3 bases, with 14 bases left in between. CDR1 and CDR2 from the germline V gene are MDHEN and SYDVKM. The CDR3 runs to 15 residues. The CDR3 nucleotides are TGTGCCAGCAGTTTAAAACCGACAGGAAACTACGAGCAGTACTTC. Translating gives CASSLKPTGNYEQYF.

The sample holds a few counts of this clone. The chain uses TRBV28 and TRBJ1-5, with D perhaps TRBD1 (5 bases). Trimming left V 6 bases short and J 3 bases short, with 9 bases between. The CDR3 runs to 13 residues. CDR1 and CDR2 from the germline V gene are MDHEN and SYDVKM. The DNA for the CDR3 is TGTGCCAGCAGGGGGACCACCAATCAGCCCCAGCATTTT. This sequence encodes CASRGTTNQPQHF.

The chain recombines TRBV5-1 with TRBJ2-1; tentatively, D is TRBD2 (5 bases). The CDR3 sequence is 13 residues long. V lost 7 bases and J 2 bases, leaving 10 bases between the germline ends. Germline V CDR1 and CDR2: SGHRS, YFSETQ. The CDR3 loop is CASASGTYNEQFF. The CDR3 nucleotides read TGCGCCAGCGCGTCCGGGACCTACAATGAGCAGTTCTTC. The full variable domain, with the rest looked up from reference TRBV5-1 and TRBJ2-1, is KAGVTQTPRYLIKTRGQQVTLSCSPISGHRSVSWYQQTPGQGLQFLFEYFSETQRNKGNFPGRFSGRQFSNSRSEMNVSTLELGDSALYLCASASGTYNEQFFGPGTRLTVL.

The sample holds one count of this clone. The CDR3 region is CASSETSGTYNEQFF. The CDR3 coding sequence is TGTGCCAGCAGTGAGACTAGCGGGACCTACAATGAGCAGTTCTTC. The V and J genes are TRBV6-1 and TRBJ2-1; 11 nucleotides line up with TRBD2. Germline CDR1 and CDR2: MNHNS and SASEGT. This CDR3 spans 15 amino acids. The ends lost 3 bases at V and 2 bases at J; junction bases unmatched: 0.

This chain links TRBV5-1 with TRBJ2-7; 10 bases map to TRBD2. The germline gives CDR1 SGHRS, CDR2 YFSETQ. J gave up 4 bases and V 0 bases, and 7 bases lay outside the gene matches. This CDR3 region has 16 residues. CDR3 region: CASSLGVAGGPYEQYF. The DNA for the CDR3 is TGCGCCAGCAGCTTGGGAGTAGCGGGGGGACCATACGAGCAGTACTTC.

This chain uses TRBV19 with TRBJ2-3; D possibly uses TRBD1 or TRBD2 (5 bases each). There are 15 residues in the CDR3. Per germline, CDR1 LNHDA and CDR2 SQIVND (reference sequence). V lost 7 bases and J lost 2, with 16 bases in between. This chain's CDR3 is CASNPRRGPTDTQYF. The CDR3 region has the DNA TGTGCCAGTAATCCCCGACGGGGCCCCACAGATACGCAGTATTTT. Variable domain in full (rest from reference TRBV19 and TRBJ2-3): DGGITQSPKYLFRKEGQNVTLSCEQNLNHDAMYWYRQDPGQGLRLIYYSQIVNDFQKGDIAEGYSVSREKKESFPLTVTSAQKNPTAFYLCASNPRRGPTDTQYFGPGTRLTVL.

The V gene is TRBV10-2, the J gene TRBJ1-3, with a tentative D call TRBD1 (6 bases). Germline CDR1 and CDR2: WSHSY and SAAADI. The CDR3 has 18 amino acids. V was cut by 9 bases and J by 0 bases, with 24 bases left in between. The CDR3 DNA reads TGCGCCAGTCGTGATCTCAGGGGCCAGTCCGACTCTGGAAACACCATATATTTT. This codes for CASRDLRGQSDSGNTIYF.

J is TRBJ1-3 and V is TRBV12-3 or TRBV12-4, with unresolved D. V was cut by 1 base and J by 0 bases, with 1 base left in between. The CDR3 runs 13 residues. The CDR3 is CASSLGSGNTIYF. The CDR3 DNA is TGTGCCAGCAGTTTAGGCTCTGGAAACACCATATATTTT.

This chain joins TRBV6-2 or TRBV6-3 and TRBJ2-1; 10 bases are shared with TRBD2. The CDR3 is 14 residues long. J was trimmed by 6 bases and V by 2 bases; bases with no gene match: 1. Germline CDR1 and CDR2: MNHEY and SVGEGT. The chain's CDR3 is CASSYLAGVNEQFF. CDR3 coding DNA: TGTGCCAGCAGTTACCTAGCGGGAGTCAATGAGCAGTTCTTC.

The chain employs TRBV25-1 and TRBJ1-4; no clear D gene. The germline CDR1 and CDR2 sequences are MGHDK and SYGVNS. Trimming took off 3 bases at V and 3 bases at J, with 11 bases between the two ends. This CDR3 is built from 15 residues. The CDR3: CASSDAARSNEKLFF. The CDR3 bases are TGTGCCAGCAGTGATGCGGCCAGATCTAATGAAAAACTGTTTTTT.

The CDR3 here is CASNLPPGELFF. In DNA, the CDR3 is TGTGCCAGCAACTTACCCCCCGGGGAGCTGTTTTTT. The V and J genes are TRBV12-3 or TRBV12-4 and TRBJ2-2; D unclear. Trimming pared 7 bases from V and 6 bases from J, leaving 9 bases between. The CDR3 totals 12 residues.

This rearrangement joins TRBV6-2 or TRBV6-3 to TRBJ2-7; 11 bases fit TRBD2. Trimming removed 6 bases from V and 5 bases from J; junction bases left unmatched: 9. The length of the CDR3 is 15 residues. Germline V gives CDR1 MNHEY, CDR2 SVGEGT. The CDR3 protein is CASSRLAGGADEQYF. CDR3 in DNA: TGTGCCAGCAGCCGGTTAGCGGGAGGGGCAGACGAGCAGTACTTC.

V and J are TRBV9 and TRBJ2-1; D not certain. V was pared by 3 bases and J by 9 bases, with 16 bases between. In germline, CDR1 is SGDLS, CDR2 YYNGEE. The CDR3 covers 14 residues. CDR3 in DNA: TGTGCCAGCAGCGCCCGCCTAGTTGCGGCTGAGCAGTTCTTC. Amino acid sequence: CASSARLVAAEQFF. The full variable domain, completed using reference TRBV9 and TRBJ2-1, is DSGVTQTPKHLITATGQRVTLRCSPRSGDLSVYWYQQSLDQGLQFLIQYYNGEERAKGNILERFSAQQFPDLHSELNLSSLELGDSALYFCASSARLVAAEQFFGPGTRLTVL.

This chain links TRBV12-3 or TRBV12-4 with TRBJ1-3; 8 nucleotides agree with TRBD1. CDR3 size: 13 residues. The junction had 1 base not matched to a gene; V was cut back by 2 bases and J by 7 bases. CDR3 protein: CASSLYRGNTIYF. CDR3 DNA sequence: TGTGCCAGCAGTTTATACAGGGGGAACACCATATATTTT.

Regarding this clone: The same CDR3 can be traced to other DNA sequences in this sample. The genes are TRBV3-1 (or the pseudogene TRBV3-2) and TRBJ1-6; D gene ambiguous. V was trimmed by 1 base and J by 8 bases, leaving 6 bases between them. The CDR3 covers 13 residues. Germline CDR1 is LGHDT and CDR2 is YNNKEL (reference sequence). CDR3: CASSQGADSPLHF. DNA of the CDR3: TGTGCCAGCAGCCAAGGAGCGGATTCACCCCTCCACTTT.

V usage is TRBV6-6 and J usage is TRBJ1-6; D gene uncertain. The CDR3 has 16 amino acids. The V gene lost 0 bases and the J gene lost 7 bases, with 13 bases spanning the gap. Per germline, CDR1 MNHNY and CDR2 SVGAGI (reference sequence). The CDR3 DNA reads TGTGCCAGCAGTTACTCGGACGCTCGAAAGAATTCACCCCTCCACTTT. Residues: CASSYSDARKNSPLHF.